The clone carrying this TCR beta chain was found many times. For the unsorted libraries, 2 million PBMCs stored at -80 C served as input. This sample is drawn from a study of neurological immune-mediated disorders. In TCRdb, the 5' RACE reads were re-called with MiXCR into one record per CDR3 protein. The table records roughly 71,000 distinct CDR3 sequences, around 4.2% of them present only once. Looked up from germline, CDR1 is SGHVS and CDR2 is FQNEAQ. The ends were cut back, 1 base at V and 6 bases at J, with 10 bases in the middle. The length of the CDR3 is 13 residues. The receptor comes from a man aged 30 to 39 with multiple sclerosis. Sequenced: PBMCs. The V call is TRBV7-8, the J call TRBJ2-7; D call uncertain. The CDR3 nucleotides read TGTGCCAGCAGCTTAGGAGTAGGGTTCGAGCAGTACTTC. This codes for CASSLGVGFEQYF.